This T cell receptor (beta chain) was profiled in a study of blood T cell repertoires in COVID-19. About the research overall: The analysed material was cDNA or gDNA that came from T cells, B-cell-depleted T cells, or PBMCs.

The method was immunoSEQ multiplex PCR; TCRdb's version includes in-frame clones alone and lacks a portion of them. The sample has some 150,000 clones; around nine tenths are singletons. Sequencing was done on a sample of peripheral blood. This clonotype was obtained from a human donor in a cohort sampled during active COVID-19.

The CDR3 region is CAISESTTGYGYTF. CDR3 nucleotide sequence: TGTGCCATCAGTGAGTCTACGACAGGCTATGGCTACACCTTC. V gene TRBV10-3 combines with J gene TRBJ1-2; maybe TRBD1 (6 bases). The length of the CDR3 is 14 residues. V lost 0 bases to trimming and J lost 4 bases, with 9 bases between them. Germline-derived CDR1 and CDR2 are ENHRY and SYGVKD.